The TCR beta chain under discussion was sequenced for a study of blood T cells in healthy people across ages. A second PCR of about 7 to 12 cycles used a sample-barcoded 5' primer and a J-beta primer mix. TCRdb re-called the 5' RACE reads with MiXCR, one entry per CDR3 protein. Among fewer than 950,000 distinct CDR3 sequences listed, 30% to 45% were seen once. The V gene's germline CDR1 is SGHRS and CDR2 YFSETQ. The germline V and J ends were trimmed by 4 bases and 3 bases, with 13 bases remaining between them. The CDR3 covers 14 residues. This clonotype was obtained from a young man in good health. The J gene is TRBJ2-5, the V gene TRBV5-1; unclear D gene. Sequenced material: blood. The CDR3 here is CASSPGPSEETQYF. As DNA, the CDR3 is TGCGCCAGCAGCCCTGGCCCAAGCGAAGAGACCCAGTACTTC.